Sequencing of this T cell receptor (delta chain) was carried out in a study of gamma-delta T cells after stem cell transplantation. TCRdb re-called the RT-PCR reads using CATT. The table has about 1,300 delta-chain clones, about 29% seen once; the top ten hold about 36%. Points on this clone: The TCRdb protein comes from a much larger clone and disagrees with this DNA's translation at residue 5, likely due to a read error; the protein given here is derived from the DNA.

This TCR was recovered from a human donor. It is not recorded whose cells these are; they may come from a transplant donor. Sequenced sample: gamma-delta T cells.

CDR3 DNA sequence: TGTGCCTGTGACGCCGGACTACCGTACACCGATAAACTCATCTTT. This codes for CACDAGLPYTDKLIF. The chain carries TRDV2 and TRDJ1; D call uncertain. In germline, CDR1 is GEAIGNYY, CDR2 EKD. V was pared by 3 bases and J by 0 bases, with 13 bases between. This CDR3 spans 15 amino acids.